A single T cell receptor (beta chain) is shown here with its context. This clonotype was recorded at least ten times. The specificity of this receptor is unknown. No base qualities exist here, and no much larger clone lies one base off it. The CDR3 covers 17 residues, taking in both the cysteine and the phenylalanine. Just the 51-base CDR3 DNA is kept, in frame starting at base 1. For CDR1 and CDR2, the germline V gene (reference sequence) lists SGHAT and FQDESV. V loses 7 bases at its end and J loses 6 bases; junction bases beyond the gene matches: 20. This entry is derived from a study of low-dose radiotherapy and immunotherapy resistance in tumors (dated by TCRdb to 2022 to 2024). Some background on the complete study: Patients in Cohort 1 were given 0.5 Gy per fraction every 2 weeks, and the prescribed total PTV dose was 6.5 Gy. For Cohort 2, the dose was 1 Gy per fraction given every two weeks, adding up to 13 Gy in total across 26 weeks. Patients were given nivolumab as a 240 mg flat dose every two weeks and ipilimumab at 1 mg/kg every six weeks, with both drugs delivered intravenously. Cyclophosphamide 200 mg/m2 was given intravenously every two weeks, one day before each radiation and immunotherapy administration. Starting on cycle 1 day 1, patients took 300 mg of aspirin by mouth once daily for four cycles. First-strand cDNA was synthesized with Superscript III and a set of TRAV- and TRBV-specific primers, covering both TCRalpha and TCRbeta chains. Trial participants were not randomized into treatment groups. Eight patients were included in the translational analysis: three from the first dose cohort and the first five from the second dose cohort. TCRalpha and TCRbeta libraries were deep-sequenced on an Illumina MiniSeq instrument.

In the paper's terms, the time point label means: before trial treatment. The donors took part in RACIN, a single-arm, phase I, dose-escalation trial that combined nivolumab, ipilimumab, aspirin, low-dose cyclophosphamide and low-dose radiotherapy. Eligible patients had advanced, TIL-negative solid tumors. TCRdb lists the instrument as Illumina MiniSeq. An approximately 19-cycle PCR with Phusion amplified the TCRs, pairing a constant-region primer with the adapter that was attached to the V primers. The isolated mRNA was amplified using the MessageAmp II aRNA Amplification Kit, with in vitro transcription performed for approximately 15 hours at 37 degrees C. The Dynabeads mRNA DIRECT Purification Kit was used to isolate the mRNA for TCR sequencing. Indexed Illumina adapters were added in a second approximately 25-cycle Phusion PCR, and the resulting products were purified with AMPure XP beads. As for the authors' bioinformatics: Using custom Perl scripts, TCR sequences encoding the same protein were pooled, out-of-frame sequences were removed, and the abundance of each clonotype was computed. TCR sequences supported by only a single read were excluded from analysis. Among the metrics used to describe the repertoires were Shannon entropy, Gini index, clonality, richness, and the frequency of TCRs shared between repertoires. TCRdb trimmed the raw reads at Q25, called clones with MiXCR and kept productive beta chains. Entries that share a CDR3 protein sequence are merged under the most common genes and DNA. It is TCRdb's table, rather than the study itself, that gives the V and J calls and clone size. Across this sample there are approximately 47,000 distinct CDR3 sequences, with 12% seen only once. The top ten clones comprise approximately 6% of the sample.

The sample was PBMCs, taken before treatment. Here the chain combines TRBV11-1 and TRBJ1-2, with TRBD1 identical over 7 junction bases. The clonotype originates from a female donor with ovarian cancer. CDR3 region: CASTSYWSRQGKDGYTF. The DNA sequence is given as TGTGCCAGCACCTCATATTGGAGCCGACAGGGAAAAGATGGCTACACCTTC.